The 21 T cell receptor beta chains below all came from one sample that was sequenced in a study of blood T cell repertoires in COVID-19. Measured with immunoSEQ multiplex PCR; TCRdb has only the in-frame clones, and not every one. The data contain under 300,000 clones, roughly nine tenths of them seen just once; the ten biggest clones take up approximately 7.5%. The sample was peripheral blood. All receptors derive from a man in his 60s who had recovered from COVID-19.

This clone was detected only once. This chain connects TRBV5-1 to TRBJ1-2, with a tentative D call TRBD1 (6 bases). The CDR3 runs to 15 residues. V was cut by 4 bases and J by 5 bases, with 18 bases left in between. The germline gives CDR1 SGHRS, CDR2 YFSETQ. CDR3 nucleotides: TGCGCCAGCAGCCCGGGCAACAGGGATGGATATGGCTACACCTTC. Amino acids: CASSPGNRDGYGYTF.

With regard to this clone: A far larger clone is one base from this, pointing to a likely read error. V is TRBV6-5 and J is TRBJ1-2; D not resolved. The CDR3 is 11 residues long. The V gene lost 6 bases and the J gene lost 2 bases, with 4 bases spanning the gap. Per germline, CDR1 MNHEY and CDR2 SVGAGI. The CDR3 spells CASSPNYGYTF. The DNA for the CDR3 is TGTGCCAGCAGCCCAAACTATGGCTACACCTTC.

The rearrangement uses TRBV10-2 and TRBJ2-3; 7 positions agree with TRBD1. The germline gives CDR1 WSHSY, CDR2 SAAADI. This CDR3 is 13 amino acids long. After removal of 0 bases from V and 8 bases from J, the junction contained 2 bases not matched to a gene. The CDR3 loop is CASSESGQLTQYF. In DNA form, the CDR3 reads TGCGCCAGCAGTGAGTCGGGACAGCTTACGCAGTATTTT.

This sequence joins TRBV2 and TRBJ2-7; D might be TRBD1 (6 bases). The CDR3 sequence is 14 residues long. Germline CDR1 reads SNHLY; CDR2 reads FYNNEI. V lost 3 bases, J lost 0 bases, and 9 bases lay in between. The CDR3 loop is CASSDDRSSYEQYF. The CDR3 bases are TGTGCCAGCAGTGACGACAGGAGCTCCTACGAGCAGTACTTC.

V gene TRBV4-1 combines with J gene TRBJ2-7, with TRBD2 matching over 10 bases. In germline, CDR1 is MGHRA, CDR2 YSYEKL. The V segment lost 1 base and the J segment 3 bases; nucleotides outside the gene matches: 12. This CDR3 comprises 18 residues. The DNA for the CDR3 is TGCGCCAGCAGCCAAGCGACGGGCCTAGCGGGAGCTAACTACGAGCAGTACTTC. It yields the protein CASSQATGLAGANYEQYF.

This chain uses TRBV9 with TRBJ2-1; 8 bases map to TRBD2. The CDR3 is 18 amino acids. The V and J ends lost 1 base and 5 bases, in that order; junction bases with no gene match: 14. CDR1 is SGDLS, CDR2 YYNGEE, per germline. CDR3 sequence: CASSVTLRGAIQDNEQFF. DNA for the CDR3: TGTGCCAGCAGCGTAACCCTGCGGGGGGCCATCCAGGACAATGAGCAGTTCTTC. The full variable domain, rest sourced from reference TRBV9 and TRBJ2-1, is DSGVTQTPKHLITATGQRVTLRCSPRSGDLSVYWYQQSLDQGLQFLIQYYNGEERAKGNILERFSAQQFPDLHSELNLSSLELGDSALYFCASSVTLRGAIQDNEQFFGPGTRLTVL.

The chain recombines TRBV6-5 with TRBJ1-5; D ambiguous. The CDR3 is made up of 13 amino acids. V was pared by 7 bases and J by 4 bases, with 11 bases between. Germline CDR1 MNHEY, CDR2 SVGAGI. DNA for the CDR3: TGTGCCAGCACTAGGTCAGAGAATCAGCCCCAGCATTTT. Translation gives CASTRSENQPQHF.

The chain combines TRBV5-6 with TRBJ2-7, with D tentatively TRBD1 (6 bases). Trimming took off 6 bases at V and 2 bases at J, with 12 bases between the two ends. The V gene's germline CDR1 is SGHDT and CDR2 YYEEEE. The CDR3 is 13 residues long. CDR3 DNA sequence: TGTGCCAGCAACACAGGGAAACCCTACGAGCAGTACTTC. Its translation is CASNTGKPYEQYF.

This clone was recorded only once. The J gene is TRBJ2-4, the V gene TRBV6-5; TRBD2 matches 13 bases. The CDR3 has 15 amino acids. V was pared by 8 bases and J by 5 bases, with 6 bases of the junction left unmatched. Germline CDR1 reads MNHEY; CDR2 reads SVGAGI. The CDR3: CASRTSGGSENIQYF. The CDR3 DNA sequence: TGTGCCAGCCGGACTAGCGGGGGTTCCGAAAACATTCAGTACTTC.

V is TRBV12-3 or TRBV12-4 and J is TRBJ1-2; tentatively, D is TRBD1 (6 bases). Trimming removed 6 bases at V and 8 bases at J, with 16 bases between. The CDR3 runs 13 residues. In DNA, the CDR3 is TGTGCCAGCAGCCACAGGGTTGGTCGCGGCTACACCTTC. This sequence encodes CASSHRVGRGYTF.

On this clone itself: Other DNA sequences in the same sample also yield this CDR3. This rearrangement joins TRBV18 to TRBJ1-2; D possibly corresponds to TRBD1 (5 bases). CDR1 is KGHSH, CDR2 LQKENI, per germline. CDR3 length: 13 residues. V lost 2 bases and J 2 bases, leaving 6 bases between the germline ends. The CDR3 DNA sequence: TGTGCCAGCTCACCAGACAGAAACTATGGCTACACCTTC. Translating gives CASSPDRNYGYTF.

V is TRBV5-4 and J is TRBJ2-3, with D uncertain. The V end lost 4 bases, the J end lost 0 bases, and 3 bases lay between the germline ends. Germline loops: CDR1 SGHNT, CDR2 YYREEE (reference sequence). The CDR3 runs 12 residues. CDR3 DNA: TGTGCCAGCAGCCTGAGCACAGATACGCAGTATTTT. Protein sequence: CASSLSTDTQYF.

This clone was observed a single time. The chain employs TRBV19 and TRBJ2-3; 9 nucleotides align to TRBD2. V lost 5 bases to trimming and J lost 3 bases; unmatched junction nucleotides: 12. From germline, CDR1 is LNHDA and CDR2 SQIVND (reference sequence). The CDR3 has 17 residues. The CDR3: CASSPEGGGGATDTQYF. CDR3 DNA sequence: TGTGCCAGTAGTCCCGAAGGGGGCGGGGGGGCGACAGATACGCAGTATTTT.

This clone was seen once. This chain connects TRBV6-5 to TRBJ1-5; D ambiguous. Germline V gene sequence: CDR1 MNHEY, CDR2 SVGAGI. This CDR3 comprises 14 residues. The V end lost 6 bases, the J end lost 0 bases, and 9 bases lay between the germline ends. In DNA form, the CDR3 reads TGTGCCAGCAGACGTACAGCTAGCAATCAGCCCCAGCATTTT. This encodes CASRRTASNQPQHF.

The V and J genes are TRBV2 and TRBJ2-3; maybe TRBD2 (5 bases). Germline V gene lookup returns CDR1 SNHLY and CDR2 FYNNEI. Between the trimmed V and J ends, which lost 7 bases and 2 bases, there was a span of 10 bases. The CDR3 consists of 13 residues. Here the CDR3 DNA reads TGTGCCAGCATCCGTGACTACACAGATACGCAGTATTTT. This encodes CASIRDYTDTQYF.

This clone was counted only a few times. At one end the junction does not follow the germline gene, possibly because of a read error. The chain has TRBV6-1 and TRBJ2-7; tentative D call: TRBD1 (5 bases). The CDR3 spans 13 residues. Germline CDR1 is MNHNS and CDR2 is SASEGT. In DNA form, the CDR3 reads TGTGCCAGCAGGGAAGGGGCCCTATACGAGCAGTACTTC. Translated: CASREGALYEQYF.

The rearrangement uses TRBV5-4 and TRBJ1-4, with a tentative D call TRBD1 (5 bases). The CDR3 has 17 residues. V was cut by 0 bases and J by 3 bases, with 15 bases left in between. Germline CDR1 reads SGHNT; CDR2 reads YYREEE (reference sequence). CDR3 coding DNA: TGTGCCAGCAGCTTGGCTGGGTTAATAGGGGCTAATGAAAAACTGTTTTTT. As protein: CASSLAGLIGANEKLFF.

The V and J genes are TRBV7-8 and TRBJ2-1; 10 nucleotides match TRBD2. The CDR3 totals 18 residues. The junction had 19 bases not matched to a gene; V was cut back by 5 bases and J by 9 bases. Per germline, CDR1 SGHVS and CDR2 FQNEAQ. CDR3 DNA sequence: TGTGCCAGCAGCGAGGAACCATTAGCGGGGGGAATCCCCAGTGAGCAGTTCTTC. It translates to CASSEEPLAGGIPSEQFF. Based on the CDR3 plus reference TRBV7-8 and TRBJ2-1, the full variable domain is GAGVSQSPRYKVAKRGQDVALRCDPISGHVSLFWYQQALGQGPEFLTYFQNEAQLDKSGLPSDRFFAERPEGSVSTLKIQRTQQEDSAVYLCASSEEPLAGGIPSEQFFGPGTRLTVL.

The count of this clone is one. The chain uses TRBV20-1 and TRBJ2-1, with 7 bases matching TRBD1. CDR1 and CDR2 (germline): DFQATT, SNEGSKA (reference sequence). The CDR3 has 11 amino acids. CDR3: CGSTGNNEQFF. The CDR3 bases are TGCGGATCGACAGGGAACAATGAGCAGTTCTTC.

The chain employs TRBV5-1 and TRBJ2-3; no firm D call. The V end lost 4 bases, the J end lost 1 base, and 4 bases lay between the germline ends. Germline V gene data show CDR1 as SGHRS and CDR2 as YFSETQ. The CDR3 is 12 amino acids. The CDR3 DNA is TGCGCCAGCAGCCCGGGCACAGATACGCAGTATTTT. Translated: CASSPGTDTQYF. Using reference TRBV5-1 and TRBJ2-3 for the parts outside the CDR3, the full variable domain is KAGVTQTPRYLIKTRGQQVTLSCSPISGHRSVSWYQQTPGQGLQFLFEYFSETQRNKGNFPGRFSGRQFSNSRSEMNVSTLELGDSALYLCASSPGTDTQYFGPGTRLTVL.

This clone was recorded a few times. The rearrangement links TRBV11-2 to TRBJ1-2; no clear D. The CDR3 contains 14 residues. Trimming removed 0 bases at V and 2 bases at J, with 7 bases between. Germline CDR1 SGHAT, CDR2 FQNNGV. CDR3 sequence reads: CASSLDSANYGYTF. CDR3 DNA sequence: TGTGCCAGCAGCTTAGACAGTGCCAACTATGGCTACACCTTC.